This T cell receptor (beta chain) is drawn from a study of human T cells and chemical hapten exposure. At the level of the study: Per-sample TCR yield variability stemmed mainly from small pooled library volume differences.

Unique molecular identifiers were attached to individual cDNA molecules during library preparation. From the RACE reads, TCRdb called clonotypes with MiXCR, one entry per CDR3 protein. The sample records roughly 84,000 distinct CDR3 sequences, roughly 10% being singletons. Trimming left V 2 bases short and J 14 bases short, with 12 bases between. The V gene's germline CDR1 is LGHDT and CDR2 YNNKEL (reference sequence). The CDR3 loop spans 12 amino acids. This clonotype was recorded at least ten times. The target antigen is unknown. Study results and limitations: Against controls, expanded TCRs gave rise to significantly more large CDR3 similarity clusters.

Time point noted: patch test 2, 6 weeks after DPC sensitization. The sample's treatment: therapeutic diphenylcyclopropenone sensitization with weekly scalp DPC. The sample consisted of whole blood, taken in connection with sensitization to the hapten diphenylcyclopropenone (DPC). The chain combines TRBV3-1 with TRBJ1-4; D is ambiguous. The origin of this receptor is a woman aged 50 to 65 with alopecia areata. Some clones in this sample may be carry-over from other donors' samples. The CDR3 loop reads CASSQLAGSLFF. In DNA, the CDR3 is TGTGCCAGCAGCCAATTGGCAGGCTCCCTGTTTTTT.